Each of the 7 T cell receptor beta chains below was sequenced from the same sample in a study of T-cell memory formation after mild COVID-19. MiXCR, run by TCRdb on the 5' RACE reads, gives a single entry per CDR3 protein. The data show approximately 150,000 distinct CDR3 sequences, 10% to 15% seen once. Sequences were obtained from PBMCs or a T cell subset sorted from them (not recorded which). These receptor sequences come from a man aged 18-30 years who had mild COVID-19 (a few samples of this study predate the infection). Cell type and time point are not known.

This clonotype has a handful of counts. V usage is TRBV4-2 and J usage is TRBJ2-7; the match to TRBD1 covers 8 bases. Trimming at V came to 4 bases and at J to 0 bases, leaving 8 bases not matched to a gene. The CDR3 has 16 residues. The germline V gene encodes CDR1 LGHNA and CDR2 YNFKEQ. CDR3 DNA sequence: TGTGCCAGCAGCCCCGGAGGGGGACAGGACTCCTACGAGCAGTACTTC. It yields the protein CASSPGGGQDSYEQYF.

This chain uses TRBV20-1 with TRBJ1-2; 7 bases line up with TRBD1. The germline gives CDR1 DFQATT, CDR2 SNEGSKA (reference sequence). After removal of 3 bases from V and 5 bases from J, the junction contained 6 bases not matched to a gene. This CDR3 spans 13 amino acids. The CDR3 is CSARTGQGYGYTF. As DNA, the CDR3 is TGCAGTGCTAGGACAGGGCAGGGTTATGGCTACACCTTC.

This clonotype was counted a few times. The DNA for the CDR3 is TGTGCCAGCAGCCAAGCAGGGGGCAGGACCGGGGAGCTGTTTTTT. Encoded protein: CASSQAGGRTGELFF. The chain couples TRBV3-1 to TRBJ2-2; 8 bases fit TRBD1. The CDR3 contains 15 residues. The V gene end was trimmed by 1 base and the J gene end by 5 bases; junction bases not matched to a gene: 3. Per the germline V gene, CDR1 is LGHDT and CDR2 is YNNKEL (reference sequence).

This clonotype has more than one count but fewer than ten. The J gene is TRBJ1-1, the V gene TRBV4-3; 7 nucleotides agree with TRBD1. The V and J ends lost 6 bases and 6 bases, in that order; junction bases with no gene match: 10. Germline V gene data show CDR1 as LGHNA and CDR2 as YSLEER. This CDR3 contains 14 residues. The CDR3 region is CASSRNKGAPEAFF. In DNA form, the CDR3 reads TGCGCCAGCAGTCGCAACAAGGGGGCCCCTGAAGCTTTCTTT.

In this sample, this clonotype turned up many times. This chain links TRBV5-1 with TRBJ2-3, with D perhaps matching TRBD2 (6 bases). CDR1 and CDR2 from the germline V gene are SGHRS and YFSETQ. Trimming cost V 5 bases and J 0 bases, with 10 bases left between them. The length of the CDR3 is 14 residues. Here the CDR3 DNA reads TGCGCCAGCAGAGCTGGGACTAGCACAGATACGCAGTATTTT. It yields the protein CASRAGTSTDTQYF.

This clonotype was recorded many times. The rearrangement uses TRBV10-2 and TRBJ1-2, with D tentatively TRBD1 (6 bases). The CDR3 is 13 residues long. V lost 3 bases and J 4 bases, leaving 9 bases between the germline ends. CDR1 WSHSY and CDR2 SAAADI come from the germline V gene. The CDR3 region has the DNA TGCGCCAGCAGTGACAGGGGCGGCTATGGCTACACCTTC. It yields the protein CASSDRGGYGYTF.

The chain employs TRBV12-3 or TRBV12-4 and TRBJ1-1; 8 nucleotides align to TRBD1. V was clipped by 5 bases and J by 5 bases; unmatched bases: 4. This CDR3 spans 13 amino acids. For the CDR3, the DNA is TGTGCCAGCAGTCAGGGGGCGCGGACTGAAGCTTTCTTT. It is translated as CASSQGARTEAFF.